This T cell receptor (beta chain) was retrieved from a study of cytotoxic CD8 clonotypes in ibrutinib-treated CLL. This clone was counted between two and nine times. Generated by immunoSEQ multiplex PCR, the TCRdb table keeps only in-frame clones and is missing some. The sample has roughly 330,000 clones, roughly two thirds seen once. The germline V and J ends were trimmed by 5 bases and 2 bases, with 17 bases remaining between them. The CDR3 has 16 amino acids. The germline V gene has CDR1 MGHRA and CDR2 YSYEKL. The receptor comes from a human donor with chronic lymphocytic leukemia. The material sequenced was PBMCs, taken after 36 months of ibrutinib treatment. The V call is TRBV4-1, the J call TRBJ2-3, with D unresolved. The CDR3 is CASSTVASRSTDTQYF. The CDR3 DNA sequence: TGCGCCAGCAGCACGGTAGCCTCAAGGTCCACAGATACGCAGTATTTT.